The entry below gives a single TCR beta chain sequence along with its context. The germline CDR1 and CDR2 sequences are SGDLS and YYNGEE. Trimming took 0 bases from V and 4 from J, leaving 4 bases between them. CDR3 size: 13 residues. Across 20 to 25 US areas, participants ranged in age from about 18 to 100 years. Cohorts were assigned according to the clinical history that participants reported. Donors of Cohort 3 who recovered were those that had two negative PCRs, clearance, or symptom resolution. The entry originates in a study of blood T cell repertoires in COVID-19. At the level of the study: The study drew acute and convalescent COVID-19 samples from the United States, Italy and Spain.

The method was immunoSEQ multiplex PCR; TCRdb's version includes in-frame clones alone and lacks a portion of them. The repertoire holds 350,000 to 550,000 clones, with 75% to 90% as singletons. This receptor was identified in a man younger than 40 who had recovered from COVID-19. Specimen: PBMCs or T cells enriched from blood (not recorded which). The rearrangement joins TRBV9 to TRBJ2-2; D is uncertain. CDR3 sequence reads: CASSVDITGELFF. The CDR3 region has the DNA TGTGCCAGCAGCGTAGATATCACCGGGGAGCTGTTTTTT.